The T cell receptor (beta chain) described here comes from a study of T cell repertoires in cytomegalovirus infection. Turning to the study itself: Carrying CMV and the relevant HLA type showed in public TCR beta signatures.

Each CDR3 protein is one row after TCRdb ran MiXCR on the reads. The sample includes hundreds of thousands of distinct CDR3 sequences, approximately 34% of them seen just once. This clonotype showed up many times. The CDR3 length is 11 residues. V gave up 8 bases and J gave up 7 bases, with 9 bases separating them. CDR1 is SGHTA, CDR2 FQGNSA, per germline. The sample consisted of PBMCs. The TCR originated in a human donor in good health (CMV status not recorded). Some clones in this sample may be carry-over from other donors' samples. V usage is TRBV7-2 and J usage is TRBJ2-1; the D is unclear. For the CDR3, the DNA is TGTGCCAGCGGCGTGGGGAATGAGCAGTTCTTC. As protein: CASGVGNEQFF. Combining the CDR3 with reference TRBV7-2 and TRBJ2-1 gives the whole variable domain GAGVSQSPSNKVTEKGKDVELRCDPISGHTALYWYRQSLGQGLEFLIYFQGNSAPDKSGLPSDRFSAERTGGSVSTLTIQRTQQEDSAVYLCASGVGNEQFFGPGTRLTVL.